This is a list of T cell receptor beta chains from one sample in a study of blood T cell repertoires in COVID-19. Assay used: immunoSEQ multiplex PCR; TCRdb lists only in-frame clones, some missing. The table records some 60,000 clones, 90% of them present only once. The sequenced sample consisted of peripheral blood. The receptors were sampled from a man aged 55 to 70 with acute or convalescent COVID-19. Each CDR3 is given with its conserved first and last residue. Fields, in order: V gene, D gene, clone size, J gene, CDR3 protein, CDR3 DNA. A D gene is named only where the DNA matches it firmly. Not all rows give a size; the values are once, few, many and, for expanded clones, a class.

>TRBV27|TRBD1|.|TRBJ1-1
CASSLQGVDTEAFF
TGTGCCAGCAGCCTACAGGGGGTAGACACTGAAGCTTTCTTT
>TRBV6-6|.|.|TRBJ1-1
CASLGAEAFF
TGTGCCAGCCTGGGAGCTGAAGCTTTCTTT
>TRBV7-2|.|.|TRBJ1-6
CASSLATGLNSPLHF
TGTGCCAGCAGCTTAGCAACAGGCCTTAATTCACCCCTCCACTTT
>TRBV5-4|TRBD1|once|TRBJ2-7
CASSVDRGDEQYF
TGTGCCAGCAGCGTGGACAGGGGTGACGAGCAGTACTTC
>TRBV2|.|.|TRBJ2-1
CASSVTGSSYNEQFF
TGTGCCAGCAGCGTTACAGGGAGCTCCTACAATGAGCAGTTCTTC
>TRBV5-1|.|.|TRBJ1-1
CASSLETTGRGTEAFF
TGCGCCAGCAGCTTGGAAACTACAGGGCGTGGGACTGAAGCTTTCTTT
>TRBV19|TRBD1|.|TRBJ1-4
CASSISPRDRAKGEKLFF
TGTGCCAGTAGCATCAGTCCCCGGGACAGGGCTAAAGGAGAAAAACTGTTTTTT
>TRBV5-1|.|.|TRBJ1-1
CASSPEFMNTEAFF
TGCGCCAGCAGTCCCGAGTTCATGAACACTGAAGCTTTCTTT
>TRBV18|.|.|TRBJ1-6
CASSPRRENSPLHF
TGTGCCAGCTCACCACGGAGAGAAAATTCACCCCTCCACTTT
>TRBV5-1|TRBD1|.|TRBJ2-6
CASSFGPGGSSGANVLTF
TGCGCCAGCAGCTTTGGTCCAGGGGGCTCCTCTGGGGCCAACGTCCTGACTTTC
>TRBV18|TRBD1|.|TRBJ2-2
CASSPGTGLFAGELFF
TGTGCCAGCTCACCCGGGACAGGGTTATTCGCCGGGGAGCTGTTTTTT
>TRBV5-8|TRBD1|.|TRBJ1-4
CASSLGDRGQEKLFF
TGTGCCAGCAGCTTGGGGGACAGGGGTCAAGAAAAACTGTTTTTT
>TRBV19|.|.|TRBJ2-3
CASSIDRGYTDTQYF
TGTGCCAGTAGTATAGATCGCGGGTACACAGATACGCAGTATTTT
>TRBV21-1|.|once|TRBJ2-7
CASSKVFLLGQGYEQYF
TGTGCCAGCAGCAAAGTGTTCCTTTTGGGACAGGGCTACGAGCAGTACTTC
>TRBV5-1|.|.|TRBJ1-2
CASSLEPGQNYGYTF
TGCGCCAGCAGCTTGGAGCCAGGGCAGAACTATGGCTACACCTTC
>TRBV5-1|.|.|TRBJ1-3
CASSRDSSVGGNTIYF
TGCGCCAGCAGCCGCGACAGCTCAGTTGGCGGAAACACCATATATTTT
>TRBV3-1/TRBV3-2|TRBD2|.|TRBJ2-7
CASSVSGGDYEQYF
TGTGCCAGCAGCGTTAGCGGGGGGGACTACGAGCAGTACTTC
>TRBV5-6|TRBD1|.|TRBJ2-7
CASNLAGTGGLWSPF
TGTGCCAGCAACTTAGCCGGGACAGGGGGTCTGTGGTCCCCATTC
>TRBV7-9|TRBD1|.|TRBJ1-1
CASSLGQGASRRGFF
TGTGCCAGCAGTCTGGGACAGGGGGCATCAAGGCGTGGTTTCTTT
>TRBV4-1|TRBD1|once|TRBJ2-6
CASSPPGQVSGANVLTF
TGCGCCAGCAGCCCACCGGGACAGGTTTCTGGGGCCAACGTCCTGACTTTC
>TRBV6-5|.|.|TRBJ1-2
CASSYSGGTYGYTF
TGTGCCAGCAGTTACTCAGGGGGAACTTATGGCTACACCTTC
>TRBV5-1|.|.|TRBJ1-2
CASSSPTSTGNYGYTF
TGCGCCAGCAGCTCACCTACTTCGACAGGAAACTATGGCTACACCTTC
>TRBV7-2|TRBD2|.|TRBJ2-5
CASSPPTSGGFKTQYF
TGTGCCAGCAGCCCCCCGACTAGCGGGGGCTTCAAGACCCAGTACTTC
>TRBV19|TRBD1|.|TRBJ2-7
CASSPTGGMGEQYF
TGTGCCAGTAGTCCCACAGGGGGCATGGGCGAGCAGTACTTC
>TRBV6-5|TRBD1|few|TRBJ1-4
CASSYSTGGLEKLFF
TGTGCCAGCAGTTACTCGACAGGGGGCCTTGAAAAACTGTTTTTT
>TRBV4-1|.|.|TRBJ1-2
CASSQERRNYGYTF
TGCGCCAGCAGCCAAGAGAGGCGGAACTATGGCTACACCTTC
>TRBV2|TRBD1|few|TRBJ2-5
CASSVGGKYQETQYF
TGTGCCAGCAGTGTAGGGGGCAAGTACCAAGAGACCCAGTACTTC
>TRBV6-6|.|.|TRBJ2-1
CASSDTVSSYNEQFF
TGTGCCAGCAGTGATACAGTAAGCTCCTACAATGAGCAGTTCTTC
>TRBV19|.|.|TRBJ1-4
CASSIRGSGATNEKLFF
TGTGCCAGTAGTATCCGGGGCAGCGGGGCAACTAATGAAAAACTGTTTTTT